This TCR beta chain was observed in a study of liver allograft versus peripheral blood T cells. Across the whole study: Repertoires of T cell receptors in transplanted livers were compared with recipients' peripheral blood repertoires.

This clonotype appeared a few times. The length of the CDR3 is 14 residues. V was clipped by 6 bases and J by 7 bases; unmatched bases: 11. TCRdb recomputed calls from the reads with MiXCR, one row per CDR3 protein. The table has 9,300 or so distinct CDR3 sequences, 16% seen once; the top ten hold roughly 1.9%. The chain employs TRBV12-3 or TRBV12-4 and TRBJ1-2; 7 nucleotides agree with TRBD1. The clonotype was recovered from a human patient who had a liver transplant. Some T cells may have originated in the graft donor. CDR3 region: CASSSYRGRAGYTF. As DNA, the CDR3 is TGTGCCAGCAGCTCCTACAGGGGAAGGGCTGGCTACACCTTC.